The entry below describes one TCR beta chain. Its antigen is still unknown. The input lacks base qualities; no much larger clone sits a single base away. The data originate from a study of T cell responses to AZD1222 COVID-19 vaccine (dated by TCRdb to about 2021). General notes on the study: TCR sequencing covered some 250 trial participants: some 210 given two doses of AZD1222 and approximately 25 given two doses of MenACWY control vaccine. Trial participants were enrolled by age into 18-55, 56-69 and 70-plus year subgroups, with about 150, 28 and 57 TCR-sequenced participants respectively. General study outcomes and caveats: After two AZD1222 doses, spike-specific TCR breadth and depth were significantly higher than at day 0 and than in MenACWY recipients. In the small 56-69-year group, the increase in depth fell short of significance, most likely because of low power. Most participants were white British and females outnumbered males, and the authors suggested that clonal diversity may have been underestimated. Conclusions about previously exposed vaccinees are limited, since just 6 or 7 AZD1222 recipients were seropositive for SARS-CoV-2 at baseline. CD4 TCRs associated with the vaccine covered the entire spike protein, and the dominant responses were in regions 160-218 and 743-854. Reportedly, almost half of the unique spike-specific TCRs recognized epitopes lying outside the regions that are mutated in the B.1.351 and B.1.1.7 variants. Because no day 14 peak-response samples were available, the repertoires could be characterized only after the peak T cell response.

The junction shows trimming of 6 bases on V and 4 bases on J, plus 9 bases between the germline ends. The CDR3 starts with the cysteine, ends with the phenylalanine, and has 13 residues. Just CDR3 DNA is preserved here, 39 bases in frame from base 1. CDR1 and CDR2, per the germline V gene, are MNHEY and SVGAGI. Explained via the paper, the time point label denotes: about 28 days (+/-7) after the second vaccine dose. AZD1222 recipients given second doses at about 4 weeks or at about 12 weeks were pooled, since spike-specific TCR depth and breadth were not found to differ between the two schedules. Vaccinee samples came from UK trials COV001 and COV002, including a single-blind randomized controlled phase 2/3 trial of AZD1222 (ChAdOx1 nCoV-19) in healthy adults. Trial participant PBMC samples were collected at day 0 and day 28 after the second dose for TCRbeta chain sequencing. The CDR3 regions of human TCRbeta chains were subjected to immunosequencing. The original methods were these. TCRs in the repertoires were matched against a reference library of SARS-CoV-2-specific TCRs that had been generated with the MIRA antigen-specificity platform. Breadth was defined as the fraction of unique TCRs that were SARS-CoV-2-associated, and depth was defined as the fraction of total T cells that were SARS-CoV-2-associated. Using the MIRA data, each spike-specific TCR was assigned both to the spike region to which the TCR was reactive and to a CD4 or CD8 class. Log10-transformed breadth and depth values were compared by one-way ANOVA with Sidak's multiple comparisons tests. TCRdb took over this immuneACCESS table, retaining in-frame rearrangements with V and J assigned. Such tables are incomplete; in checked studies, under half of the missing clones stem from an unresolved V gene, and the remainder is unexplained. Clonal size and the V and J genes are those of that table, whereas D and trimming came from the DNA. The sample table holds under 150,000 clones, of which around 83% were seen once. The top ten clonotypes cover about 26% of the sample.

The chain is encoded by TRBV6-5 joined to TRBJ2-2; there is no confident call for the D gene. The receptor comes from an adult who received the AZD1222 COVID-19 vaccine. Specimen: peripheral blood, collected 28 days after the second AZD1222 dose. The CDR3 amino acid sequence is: CASSAVVTGELFF. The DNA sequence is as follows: TGTGCCAGCAGCGCCGTAGTCACCGGGGAGCTGTTTTTT.